Presented here are 13 T cell receptor beta chains from one specimen sequenced in a study of cytomegalovirus exposure and HLA in healthy donors. PCR amplification relied on 60 Vbeta primers (plus 13 Jbeta primers). This table comes from immunoSEQ multiplex PCR, and its TCRdb copy is limited to in-frame clones, with some not included. The sample includes 150,000 to 200,000 clones, about 79% of them seen just once. Sequenced input: PBMCs. Source of these receptors: a woman aged 45-65 years in good health and CMV-seropositive.

J is TRBJ2-7 and V is TRBV19; maybe TRBD1 (6 bases). Deletions cut 5 bases from V and 4 bases from J, with 18 bases between. The CDR3 totals 15 residues. Germline CDR1 reads LNHDA; CDR2 reads SQIVND (reference sequence). The CDR3 sequence: CASSAPGHHTYEQYF. The CDR3 region has the DNA TGTGCCAGTAGTGCCCCGGGACACCATACATACGAGCAGTACTTC.

V gene TRBV4-3 combines with J gene TRBJ1-3; D is perhaps TRBD1 (6 bases). The germline V gene has CDR1 LGHNA and CDR2 YSLEER. This CDR3 has 16 amino acids. V lost 3 bases, J lost 0 bases, and 12 bases lay in between. The CDR3 loop reads CASSQSWTVSGNTIYF. CDR3 DNA: TGCGCCAGCAGCCAGTCGTGGACAGTCTCTGGAAACACCATATATTTT.

This clone was detected only once. This chain connects TRBV6-6 to TRBJ2-5, with D possibly being TRBD2 (7 bases). Germline CDR1 MNHNY, CDR2 SVGAGI (reference sequence). Trimming shortened V by 7 bases and J by 4 bases, and 16 bases separated the two germline ends. The CDR3 length is 14 residues. The CDR3 sequence is CASTHPGGRETQYF. CDR3 coding DNA: TGTGCCAGCACCCACCCCGGGGGGCGAGAGACCCAGTACTTC.

V is TRBV19 and J is TRBJ2-1; 10 nucleotides line up with TRBD1. Germline V lookup: CDR1 LNHDA, CDR2 SQIVND (reference sequence). CDR3 size: 14 residues. The junction had 4 bases not matched to a gene; V was cut back by 3 bases and J by 8 bases. The DNA for the CDR3 is TGTGCCAGTAGTATCGACAGGGGGCTTTATGAGCAGTTCTTC. Amino acid sequence: CASSIDRGLYEQFF.

Notes on this clone: The sample holds other DNA sequences that translate to the same CDR3. The chain recombines TRBV6-5 with TRBJ2-7, with 8 nucleotides matching TRBD1. V was clipped by 0 bases and J by 2 bases; unmatched bases: 3. Germline V gene lookup returns CDR1 MNHEY and CDR2 SVGAGI. This CDR3 comprises 15 residues. This chain's CDR3 is CASSYSGQGTYEQYF. The CDR3 region has the DNA TGTGCCAGCAGTTACTCAGGACAGGGAACCTACGAGCAGTACTTC.

V is TRBV2 and J is TRBJ2-7; 8 bases are a match to TRBD2. Germline CDR1 is SNHLY and CDR2 is FYNNEI. The ends lost 6 bases at V and 6 bases at J; junction bases unmatched: 4. The CDR3 totals 12 residues. This CDR3 is CASSETSGEQYF. CDR3 DNA sequence: TGTGCCAGCAGCGAAACTAGCGGCGAGCAGTACTTC.

This chain joins TRBV4-1 and TRBJ2-1, with D tentatively TRBD1 (6 bases). Germline-derived CDR1 and CDR2 are MGHRA and YSYEKL. CDR3 length: 18 amino acids. The ends were cut back, 1 base at V and 4 bases at J, with 20 bases in the middle. As DNA, the CDR3 is TGCGCCAGCAGCCAAGTCCCAGGGGCCCCCGCAATTTACAATGAGCAGTTCTTC. As protein: CASSQVPGAPAIYNEQFF.

The chain combines TRBV29-1 with TRBJ2-6; possibly TRBD2 for D (7 bases). The CDR3 covers 16 residues. Germline V gene sequence: CDR1 SQVTM, CDR2 ANQGSEA. V gave up 1 base and J gave up 4 bases, with 14 bases separating them. The CDR3 DNA sequence: TGCAGCGTTGAAGGAGGGGGGGCGCAAGGGGCCAACGTCCTGACTTTC. Its protein is CSVEGGGAQGANVLTF.

The CDR3 nucleotides are TGTGCCAGCAGCCTCGGCAGGGCCCCCGCAGGGCCCCAGCATTTT. Translating it yields CASSLGRAPAGPQHF. The J gene is TRBJ1-5, the V gene TRBV25-1, with D possibly being TRBD1 (5 bases). Trimming removed 6 bases at V and 9 bases at J, with 21 bases between. The germline V gene has CDR1 MGHDK and CDR2 SYGVNS. The CDR3 length is 15 residues.

The genes are TRBV29-1 and TRBJ2-2, with D tentatively TRBD1 (6 bases). Trimming took 4 bases from V and 1 from J, leaving 10 bases between them. The CDR3 has 14 residues. Germline V gene lookup returns CDR1 SQVTM and CDR2 ANQGSEA. CDR3 protein: CSVAGTQNTGELFF. The CDR3 nucleotides read TGCAGCGTTGCCGGGACACAGAACACCGGGGAGCTGTTTTTT.

The CDR3, as DNA: TGCGCCAGCAGCCAAGATGGGAGGGGTGGAGGCTACACCTTC. Translated, it gives CASSQDGRGGGYTF. The chain couples TRBV4-3 to TRBJ1-2, with a possible D match to TRBD1 (5 bases). This CDR3 spans 14 amino acids. Trimming left V 0 bases short and J 8 bases short, with 13 bases between. Germline loops: CDR1 LGHNA, CDR2 YSLEER.

The chain combines TRBV11-2 with TRBJ1-5; D unresolved. V shed 1 base and J shed 5 bases, with 24 bases lying between them. CDR1 SGHAT and CDR2 FQNNGV come from the germline V gene. This CDR3 has 19 amino acids. The CDR3 is CASSLVGRIIQGRHQPQHF. The CDR3 DNA reads TGTGCCAGCAGCTTAGTCGGCAGGATCATCCAAGGCAGGCATCAGCCCCAGCATTTT.

The chain links TRBV7-9 to TRBJ1-2, with unresolved D. Per the germline V gene, CDR1 is SEHNR and CDR2 is FQNEAQ (reference sequence). The CDR3 is made up of 12 amino acids. V was pared by 3 bases and J by 6 bases, with 8 bases between. The CDR3 loop reads CASSLGDNGYTF. The CDR3 bases are TGTGCCAGCAGCTTGGGAGACAATGGCTACACCTTC.